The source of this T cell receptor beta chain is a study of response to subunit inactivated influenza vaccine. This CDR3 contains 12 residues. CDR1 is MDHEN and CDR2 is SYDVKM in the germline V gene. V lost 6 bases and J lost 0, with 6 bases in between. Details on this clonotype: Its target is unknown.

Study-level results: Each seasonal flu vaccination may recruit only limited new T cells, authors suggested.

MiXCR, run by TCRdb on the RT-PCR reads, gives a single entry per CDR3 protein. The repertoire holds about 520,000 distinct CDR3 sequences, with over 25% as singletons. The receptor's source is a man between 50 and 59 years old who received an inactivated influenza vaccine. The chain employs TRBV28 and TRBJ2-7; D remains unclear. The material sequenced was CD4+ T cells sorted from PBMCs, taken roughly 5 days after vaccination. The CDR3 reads CASSQHSYEQYF. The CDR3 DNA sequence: TGTGCCAGCAGCCAGCACTCCTACGAGCAGTACTTC.